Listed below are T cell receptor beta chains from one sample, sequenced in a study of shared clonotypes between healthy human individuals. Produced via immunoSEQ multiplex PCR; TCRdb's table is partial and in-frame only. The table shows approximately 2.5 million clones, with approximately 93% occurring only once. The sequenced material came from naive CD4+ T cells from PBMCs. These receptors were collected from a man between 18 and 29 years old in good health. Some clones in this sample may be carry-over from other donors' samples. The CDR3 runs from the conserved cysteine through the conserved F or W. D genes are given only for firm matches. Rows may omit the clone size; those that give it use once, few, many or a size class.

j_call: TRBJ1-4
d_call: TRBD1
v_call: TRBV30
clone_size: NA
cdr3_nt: TGTGCCTGGAGTGTATCGCGGACAGGGAGTGAAAAACTGTTTTTT
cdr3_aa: CAWSVSRTGSEKLFF

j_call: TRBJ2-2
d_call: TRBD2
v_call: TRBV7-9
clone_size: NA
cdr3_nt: TGTGCCAGCAGCCCATTCGGAGCTAGCGGCCGCTTGGCCGGGGAGCTGTTTTTT
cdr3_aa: CASSPFGASGRLAGELFF

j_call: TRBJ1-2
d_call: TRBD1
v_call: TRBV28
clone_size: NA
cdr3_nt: TGTGCCAGCAGTCCAAACTGGGACAGGAAGGGTCGGGGCTATGGCTACACCTTC
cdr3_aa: CASSPNWDRKGRGYGYTF

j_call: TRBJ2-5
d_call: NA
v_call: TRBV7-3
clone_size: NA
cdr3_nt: TGTGCCAGCAGCTCGCAGGGGGAGGCGACCCAGTACTTC
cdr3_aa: CASSSQGEATQYF

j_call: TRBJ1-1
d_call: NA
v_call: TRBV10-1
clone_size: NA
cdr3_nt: TGCGCCAGCAGTTCACAGGTTTTTTCGTGGAACACTGAAGCTTTCTTT
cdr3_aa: CASSSQVFSWNTEAFF

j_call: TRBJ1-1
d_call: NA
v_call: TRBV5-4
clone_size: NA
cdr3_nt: TGTGCCAGCAGCTTGGCCGGAATGAGTCAGGGGCTCTTTAGCACTGAAGCTTTCTTT
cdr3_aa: CASSLAGMSQGLFSTEAFF

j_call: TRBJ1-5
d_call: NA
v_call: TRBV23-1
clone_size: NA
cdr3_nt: TGCGCCAGCAAAAAGGGGGAAACTCGAAGGCCCCAGCATTTT
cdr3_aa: CASKKGETRRPQHF

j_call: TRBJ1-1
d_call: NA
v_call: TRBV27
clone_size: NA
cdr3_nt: TGTGCCAGCAGTCCAAACAGAAACGGGAAAGTCGCTGAAGCTTTCTTT
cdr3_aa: CASSPNRNGKVAEAFF

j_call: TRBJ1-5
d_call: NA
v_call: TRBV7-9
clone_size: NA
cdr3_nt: TGTGCCAGCAGCTTAGGGGCGACGGGTCAGCCCCAGCATTTT
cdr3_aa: CASSLGATGQPQHF

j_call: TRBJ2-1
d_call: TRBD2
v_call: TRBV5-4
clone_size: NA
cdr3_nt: TGTGCCAGCAGCTTGGCCCCGCGGCTAGCGGGATCTCTCTTCTTC
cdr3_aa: CASSLAPRLAGSLFF

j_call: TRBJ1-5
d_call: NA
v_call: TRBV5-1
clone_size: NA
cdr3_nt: TGCGCCAGCAGCACCGACGGAGGAAATCAGCCCCAGCATTTT
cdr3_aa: CASSTDGGNQPQHF

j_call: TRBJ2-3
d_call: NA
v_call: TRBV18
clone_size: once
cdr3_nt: TGTGCCAGCTCACCTTCGAGAGATACGCAGTATTTT
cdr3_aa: CASSPSRDTQYF

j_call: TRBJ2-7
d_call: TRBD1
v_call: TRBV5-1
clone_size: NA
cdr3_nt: TGCGCCAGCAGCTGGGGACAGCCGCCGCAACACGAGCAGTACTTC
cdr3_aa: CASSWGQPPQHEQYF

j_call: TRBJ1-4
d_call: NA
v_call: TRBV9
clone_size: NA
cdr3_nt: TGTGCCAGCAACAGAGGGTTATCTAATGAAAAACTGTTTTTT
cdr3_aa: CASNRGLSNEKLFF

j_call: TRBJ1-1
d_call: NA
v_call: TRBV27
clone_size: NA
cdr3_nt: TGTGCCAGCAGTCCGCTGTGGGCAGGGCTCACTGAAGCTTTCTTT
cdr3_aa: CASSPLWAGLTEAFF

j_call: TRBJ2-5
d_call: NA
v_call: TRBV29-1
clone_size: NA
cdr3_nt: TGCAGCGTTGCGCCCAAGTACCAAGAGACCCAGTACTTC
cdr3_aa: CSVAPKYQETQYF

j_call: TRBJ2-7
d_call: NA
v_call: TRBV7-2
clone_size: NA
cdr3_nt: TGTGCCAGCAGCTTGGGAAGAGAGACCTACGAGCAGTACTTC
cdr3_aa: CASSLGRETYEQYF

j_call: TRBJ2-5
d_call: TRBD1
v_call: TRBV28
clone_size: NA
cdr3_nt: TGTGCCAGCAGTTACACTCACAGGGGGCAGGAGACCCAGTACTTC
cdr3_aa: CASSYTHRGQETQYF

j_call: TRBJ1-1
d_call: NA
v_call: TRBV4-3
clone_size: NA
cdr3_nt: TGCGCCAGCAGCCAAGACAGGGGACACACTGAAGCTTTCTTT
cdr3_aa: CASSQDRGHTEAFF

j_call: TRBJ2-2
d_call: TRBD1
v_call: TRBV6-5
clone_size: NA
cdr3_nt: TGTGCCAGCGGGACAGGGAACACCGGGGAGCTGTTTTTT
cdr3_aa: CASGTGNTGELFF

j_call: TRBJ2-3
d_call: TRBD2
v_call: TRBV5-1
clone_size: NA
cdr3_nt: TGCGCCAGCAGCTTGGCACTAGCGGGAGTGGATACGCAGTATTTT
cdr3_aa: CASSLALAGVDTQYF

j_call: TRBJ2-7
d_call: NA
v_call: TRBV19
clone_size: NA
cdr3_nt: TGTGCCAGTACGGACCGAGGGGGGTTGTACGAGCAGTACTTC
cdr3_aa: CASTDRGGLYEQYF

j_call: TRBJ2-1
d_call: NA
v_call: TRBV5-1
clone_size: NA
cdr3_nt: TGCGCCAGCAGCTTGTCGGCTAGCTTAGGGGATGAGCAGTTCTTC
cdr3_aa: CASSLSASLGDEQFF

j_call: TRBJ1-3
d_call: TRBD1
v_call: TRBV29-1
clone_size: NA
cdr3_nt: TGCAGCGCCGGACAGGGTCAAGGAAACACCATATATTTT
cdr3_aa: CSAGQGQGNTIYF

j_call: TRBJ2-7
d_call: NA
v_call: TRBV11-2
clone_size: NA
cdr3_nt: TGTGCCAGCAGCCTCGGAACCCAGGGGTACGAGCAGTACTTC
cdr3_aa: CASSLGTQGYEQYF

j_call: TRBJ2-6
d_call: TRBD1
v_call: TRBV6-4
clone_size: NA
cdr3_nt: TGTGCCAGCAGCCTGGAGACAGGGGCTGGGGCCAACGTCCTGACTTTC
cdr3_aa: CASSLETGAGANVLTF

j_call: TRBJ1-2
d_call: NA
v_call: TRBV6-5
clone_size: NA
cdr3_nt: TGTGCCAGCAGTTACTCCGGGGCCGGATTTACCTATGGCTACACCTTC
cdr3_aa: CASSYSGAGFTYGYTF